These 8 T cell receptor beta chains were all obtained from the same sample, sequenced in a study of cytomegalovirus exposure and HLA in healthy donors. Researchers ran the PCR with 60 Vbeta and 13 Jbeta primers. TCRdb keeps only in-frame clones here, not all; method: immunoSEQ multiplex PCR. This sample's table has some 130,000 clones. The specimen was PBMCs. All receptors derive from a middle-aged woman in good health and CMV-seropositive.

The chain has TRBV27 and TRBJ2-1; 9 bases are a match to TRBD1. CDR3 size: 19 residues. From germline, CDR1 is MNHEY and CDR2 SMNVEV (reference sequence). J lost 8 bases, V lost 0 bases, and 17 bases had no gene match. Written as DNA, the CDR3 is TGTGCCAGCAGTTTATCGTCAAGGTGGGACAGGGATAGAGGCGATGAGCAGTTCTTC. Amino acids: CASSLSSRWDRDRGDEQFF.

The V and J genes are TRBV19 and TRBJ2-4; TRBD1 matches at 9 bases. In germline, CDR1 is LNHDA, CDR2 SQIVND (reference sequence). Unmatched junction bases numbered 5, after V lost 4 bases and J lost 7 bases. This CDR3 is 14 amino acids long. The CDR3 sequence is CASSKPTGGNIQYF. The CDR3 DNA reads as TGTGCCAGTAGTAAACCGACAGGGGGGAACATTCAGTACTTC. Supplemented by reference TRBV19 and TRBJ2-4, the full variable domain reads DGGITQSPKYLFRKEGQNVTLSCEQNLNHDAMYWYRQDPGQGLRLIYYSQIVNDFQKGDIAEGYSVSREKKESFPLTVTSAQKNPTAFYLCASSKPTGGNIQYFGAGTRLSVL.

The chain has TRBV6-1 and TRBJ2-4; 7 bases match TRBD2. Germline trimming cut 2 bases from V and 8 bases from J; bases unmatched to any gene: 6. The CDR3 sequence is 14 residues long. From germline, CDR1 is MNHNS and CDR2 SASEGT. The CDR3 loop reads CASSELDAGDIQYF. The CDR3 coding sequence is TGTGCCAGCAGTGAATTAGACGCGGGGGACATTCAGTACTTC.

CDR3 bases: TGTGCCAGCCTCAGATCCCTCCAGGGTAGCCTAACCGGGGAGCTGTTTTTT. It is translated as CASLRSLQGSLTGELFF. The chain combines TRBV27 with TRBJ2-2; a weak D match, TRBD1 (5 bases). Trimming cost V 8 bases and J 5 bases, with 24 bases left between them. This CDR3 region has 17 residues. Looked up from germline, CDR1 is MNHEY and CDR2 is SMNVEV (reference sequence).

The chain is built from TRBV15 and TRBJ2-7, with 10 bases that match TRBD1. This CDR3 has 18 amino acids. The junction had 12 bases not matched to a gene; V was cut back by 2 bases and J by 2 bases. CDR1 and CDR2 from the germline V gene are LNHNV and YYDKDF (reference sequence). This CDR3 reads CATSRNRPGTGVPYEQYF. DNA for the CDR3: TGTGCCACCAGCAGAAACCGTCCCGGGACAGGGGTACCCTACGAGCAGTACTTC.

The chain has TRBV30 and TRBJ1-5; 8 positions agree with TRBD1. With V trimmed by 1 base and J by 5 bases, 7 bases remained unmatched. From germline, CDR1 is GTSNPN and CDR2 SVGIG (reference sequence). The CDR3 is made up of 15 amino acids. As DNA, the CDR3 is TGTGCCTGGAGTGCGTTGGACAGGGATTATCAGCCCCAGCATTTT. This sequence encodes CAWSALDRDYQPQHF.

The V gene is TRBV5-1, the J gene TRBJ2-4, with 11 positions matching TRBD2. Germline V gene sequence: CDR1 SGHRS, CDR2 YFSETQ. The CDR3 extends over 15 amino acids. With V trimmed by 4 bases and J by 7 bases, 7 bases remained unmatched. CDR3 in DNA: TGCGCCAGCAGCCCAAATAGCGGGAGGGGCAACATTCAGTACTTC. It is translated as CASSPNSGRGNIQYF.

V usage is TRBV7-3 and J usage is TRBJ1-1, with D uncertain. Germline assignment: CDR1 SGHTA and CDR2 FQGTGA. Trimming stripped 6 bases from V and 3 bases from J, with 11 bases between. The CDR3 extends over 13 amino acids. The DNA of the CDR3 is TGTGCCAGCAGATTCAACCAGGACACTGAAGCTTTCTTT. Translation gives CASRFNQDTEAFF.